The entry below gives a single T cell receptor (beta chain) sequence along with its context. In its sample, this clonotype was seen a few times. There is no known antigen for this receptor. No per-base quality is available; no much larger clone lies one base away. V drops 0 bases and J drops 9 bases, leaving 17 bases in between. The CDR3 has 15 amino acids, counting the end cysteine and phenylalanine. The CDR3 DNA has 45 bases and is translated from base 1. CDR1 and CDR2 were assigned from the germline V gene as LGHNA and YNFKEQ. The sample is drawn from a study of human T cells and chemical hapten exposure (TCRdb year 2021). Looking at the study overall: For sensitization, 2% DPC in acetone was applied to a 2 cm by 2 cm area of upper inner arm skin. The mostly female patient cohort included alopecia areata with under or over 50% scalp involvement, alopecia totalis and alopecia universalis. Blood was sampled from patients pre-sensitization (week 0) and at 2, 6 and about 24 weeks after DPC sensitization. Blood for TCR sequencing was provided by twenty-nine alopecia patients at one to four time points (pre-sensitization, 2, 6 and 24 weeks). Peripheral blood TCR repertoire changes were tracked in vivo in alopecia patients during primary and secondary sensitization to the hapten diphenylcyclopropenone (DPC). Libraries were pooled for sequencing, and variation in per-sample TCR yields was attributed mainly to small differences in library volumes within the pool. Patients additionally received weekly therapeutic DPC doses to the scalp throughout the approximately 22-week study period. Patch testing was done on the upper back using Finn chambers containing 0.01% DPC, and results were scored after 6 days according to International Contact Dermatitis Research Group standards. General study outcomes and caveats: No change with DPC sensitization was found in the number of TCRs above 1 in 1000 frequency, and no evidence of global repertoire structure alterations was found. After repeated subsampling, changes were observed in the strength of the expansion versus patch-test correlation and in the threshold at which the correlation became significant. Expanded TCRs formed significantly more large CDR3 similarity clusters than pre-sensitization or healthy control sets, consistent with antigen-driven responses. All patients had alopecia, a presumed autoimmune disease, so their immune response might differ from that of healthy individuals. Patch test score was positively correlated with the number of PT1 expanded TCRs, with significance at thresholds 8, 16 and 32 but not at 4.

Library construction relied on RACE. Sequenced on a NextSeq 500. Library preparation attached unique molecular identifiers to individual cDNA molecules for quantitative, reproducible TCR counting. Both TCR alpha and TCR beta chains were sequenced from each blood RNA sample. From the authors' description of their analysis: A median of about 89,000 TCRs per sample was observed, with a range of about 23,224 to 690,600. The Decombinator software suite was used to annotate V, J and CDR3 in the TCR reads. To make PS versus PT1 abundance plots, every sample was subsampled to the same number of TCRs (28,000). TCRs were defined as expanded if absent before sensitization and observed at least eight times at the 2-week time point. In-frame beta chains were kept once TCRdb had trimmed the public reads at Q25 with fastp and called clones with MiXCR. Each CDR3 protein gets just one entry, which takes the most common genes and DNA from the rows behind it. It is TCRdb's table, rather than the study itself, that gives the V and J calls and clone size. This sample gives some 80,000 distinct CDR3 sequences in total; under 14% of them show up just once. 1.6% of the sample belongs to the ten largest clones.

The time point tag for this specimen amounts to: patch test 2, 6 weeks after DPC sensitization. The treatment or condition tag for this specimen amounts to: therapeutic diphenylcyclopropenone sensitization with weekly scalp DPC. At every patch-test visit, the blood draw took place before the patch test was put on. To be eligible, patients had to be aged 18 to 70, diagnosed with alopecia and judged suitable for DPC therapy, while pregnant patients were excluded. Unfractionated whole blood was collected in Tempus Blood RNA tubes, and total RNA was extracted from that blood. The receptor comes from a man between 18 and 35 years old with alopecia areata. Some clones in this sample may be carry-over from other donors' samples. The sample consisted of whole blood, taken in connection with sensitization to the hapten diphenylcyclopropenone (DPC). The chain is encoded by TRBV4-2 joined to TRBJ2-5, with the D gene possibly TRBD1 or TRBD2, each one fitting 5 bases. The DNA sequence follows: TGTGCCAGCAGCCAAGAAGAGGGCAGGGAAGGGGCCCAGTACTTC. The translation is CASSQEEGREGAQYF.